This TCR beta chain was identified in a study of monozygotic twins with inflammatory bowel disease. TCRdb derives one entry per CDR3 protein from the 5' RACE reads, leaving out DNA. The specimen's table records some 170,000 distinct CDR3 sequences. Study findings and constraints: The study found lower TCRbeta diversity (inverse Simpson) in IBD patients than in healthy co-twins.

Note on this clonotype: Its antigen is currently unknown.

The length of the CDR3 is 15 residues. Per the germline V gene, CDR1 is MGHDK and CDR2 is SYGVNS. The sequencing sample was made of blood. The rearrangement joins TRBV25-1 to TRBJ2-1; TCRdb names TRBD2, which stays unverified in the absence of DNA. This TCR derives from a human donor with ulcerative colitis or Crohn's disease, or a healthy co-twin of an affected twin (not recorded which). CDR3 region: CASQNPGTRANEQFF.